This T cell receptor beta chain was sequenced during a study of blood T cells in healthy people across ages. Deletions cut 0 bases from V and 8 bases from J, with 11 bases between. This CDR3 has 13 residues. Germline V gives CDR1 DFQATT, CDR2 SNEGSKA (reference sequence). Comment on this clonotype: Its target is not known.

Researchers collected about 10 milliliters of peripheral blood from every single donor. Study-wide findings and caveats: Estimated diversity, derived from one million T cells, was regarded as an underestimate. Older age coincided with a roughly linear decline in TCR beta diversity per million T cells.

Alongside a J-beta primer mix, a sample-barcoded 5' primer served in a second PCR lasting 7 to 11 cycles. TCRdb reanalysed the 5' RACE reads using MiXCR and keeps one entry per CDR3 protein. The repertoire holds about 970,000 distinct CDR3 sequences, with roughly half as singletons. Material: blood. This receptor was identified in a woman aged 55 to 70 in good health. The V gene is TRBV20-1, the J gene TRBJ2-4; D uncertain. CDR3: CSAREAVRDIQYF. The CDR3 nucleotides read TGCAGTGCTAGAGAGGCGGTGAGAGACATTCAGTACTTC.